Listed below are T cell receptor beta chains from one sample, sequenced in a study of blood T cells in healthy people across ages. TCRdb itself ran the 5' RACE reads through MiXCR, one entry per CDR3 protein. The sample records under 1,000,000 distinct CDR3 sequences, 46% being singletons. Sequencing was carried out using blood. The receptor source for this set is an elderly man in good health. Each CDR3 is given with its conserved first and last residue.

v_gene	j_gene	CDR3aa
TRBV28	TRBJ2-5	CASSYVVGETQYF
TRBV5-6	TRBJ2-4	CASSLGQTKNIQYF
TRBV5-1	TRBJ2-5	CASSLPTGEETQYF
TRBV20-1	TRBJ2-7	CSASIAGLLYEQYF
TRBV27	NA	CASSFTGTNSYNEQYF
TRBV20-1	TRBJ1-2	CSARGALNYGYTF
TRBV5-1	TRBJ2-1	CASSSDGTVAYNEQFF
TRBV4-3	TRBJ2-1	CASSLTSGRTDEQFF
TRBV20-1	TRBJ1-6	CSARGQGPDSPLHF
TRBV5-1	TRBJ2-5	CASSTDRGPETQYF
TRBV28	TRBJ2-3	CASRDPGRPDTQYF
TRBV7-2	TRBJ2-3	CASSLQQIPDTQYF
TRBV9	TRBJ2-1	CASSVGGEQFF
TRBV7-2	TRBJ1-4	CASSFSMNEKLFF